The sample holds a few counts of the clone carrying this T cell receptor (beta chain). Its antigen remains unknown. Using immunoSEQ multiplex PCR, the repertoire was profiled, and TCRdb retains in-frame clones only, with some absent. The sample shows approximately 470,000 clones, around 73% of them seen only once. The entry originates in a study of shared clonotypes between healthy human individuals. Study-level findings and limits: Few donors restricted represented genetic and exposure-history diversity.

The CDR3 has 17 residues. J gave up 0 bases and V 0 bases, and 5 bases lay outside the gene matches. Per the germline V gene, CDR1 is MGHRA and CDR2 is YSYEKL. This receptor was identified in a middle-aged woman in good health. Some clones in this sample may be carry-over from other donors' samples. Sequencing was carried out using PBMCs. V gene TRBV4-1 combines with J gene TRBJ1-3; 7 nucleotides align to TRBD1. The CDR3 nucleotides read TGCGCCAGCAGCCAAGAGACAGGGCTTTACTCTGGAAACACCATATATTTT. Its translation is CASSQETGLYSGNTIYF.